The 18 T cell receptor beta chains listed next were all sequenced from one sample in a study of spatial heterogeneity in lung cancer. Overall study results and limits: Mutation tallies in tumors tracked expanded intratumoral alpha and beta TCR counts.

Antigen specificity for these receptors is unknown. The time point was: sample taken at primary tumor resection. Each CDR3 protein gets one entry after TCRdb re-called the 5' RACE reads with MiXCR. The table includes more than 1,400 distinct CDR3 sequences, approximately 12% detected once. Sequencing used lung tumor tissue, obtained at surgery. These receptors originate from a female donor with early-stage non-small cell lung cancer.

A word on this clonotype: One junction end does not reproduce the germline sequence, and a read error may be involved. The chain carries TRBV3-1 and TRBJ2-7, with TRBD1 identical over 7 bases. CDR1 and CDR2 from the germline V gene are LGHDT and YNNKEL (reference sequence). The CDR3 is made up of 16 amino acids. The CDR3 reads CASSQFRRQGSYERYF. CDR3 nucleotide sequence: TGTGCCAGCAGCCAATTCCGAAGACAGGGCTCCTACGAGCGGTACTTC.

Ten or more counts support this clonotype. J is TRBJ1-3 and V is TRBV6-1, with TRBD1 matching 7 bases. The CDR3 loop spans 17 amino acids. The V gene's germline CDR1 is MNHNS and CDR2 SASEGT. V lost 2 bases and J lost 4; bases outside the gene matches: 11. The CDR3 DNA reads as TGTGCCAGCAGTGAACGAGCAACAGGGGCCGACGGAAACACCATATATTTT. As protein: CASSERATGADGNTIYF.

In its sample, this clonotype ranks as medium-sized. The chain is built from TRBV2 and TRBJ2-3, with TRBD2 as a possible D gene (6 bases). Germline CDR1 is SNHLY and CDR2 is FYNNEI. Trimming removed 4 bases from V and 10 bases from J, with 15 bases in between. This CDR3 is 13 amino acids long. This CDR3 reads CASSVEAGLSQYF. DNA of the CDR3: TGTGCCAGCAGTGTGGAAGCGGGCCTCTCGCAGTATTTT. The whole variable domain, remainder taken from reference TRBV2 and TRBJ2-3, is EPEVTQTPSHQVTQMGQEVILRCVPISNHLYFYWYRQILGQKVEFLVSFYNNEISEKSEIFDDQFSVERPDGSNFTLKIRSTKLEDSAMYFCASSVEAGLSQYFGPGTRLTVL.

By sample share, this clonotype is medium-sized. The rearrangement links TRBV7-8 to TRBJ1-5; 11 nucleotides match TRBD1. CDR1 and CDR2 (germline): SGHVS, FQNEAQ. Trimming took 3 bases from V and 2 from J; bases not matched to a gene: 6. The CDR3 is 17 amino acids. The DNA of the CDR3 is TGTGCCAGCAGCTTGAGGACAGGGGGCAGGGGCAATCAGCCCCAGCATTTT. This sequence encodes CASSLRTGGRGNQPQHF. The whole variable domain, filled in from reference TRBV7-8 and TRBJ1-5, reads GAGVSQSPRYKVAKRGQDVALRCDPISGHVSLFWYQQALGQGPEFLTYFQNEAQLDKSGLPSDRFFAERPEGSVSTLKIQRTQQEDSAVYLCASSLRTGGRGNQPQHFGDGTRLSIL.

This clonotype is labeled medium-sized. This sequence joins TRBV9 and TRBJ2-3; no reliable D call. This CDR3 region has 13 residues. Germline V gene lookup returns CDR1 SGDLS and CDR2 YYNGEE. Trimming took off 3 bases at V and 3 bases at J, with 8 bases between the two ends. The CDR3 nucleotides are TGTGCCAGCAGCGAAGACCTAACAGATACGCAGTATTTT. Its translation is CASSEDLTDTQYF. Complete variable domain (other parts from reference TRBV9 and TRBJ2-3): DSGVTQTPKHLITATGQRVTLRCSPRSGDLSVYWYQQSLDQGLQFLIQYYNGEERAKGNILERFSAQQFPDLHSELNLSSLELGDSALYFCASSEDLTDTQYFGPGTRLTVL.

By sample fraction, this clonotype is medium-sized. In DNA, the CDR3 is TGCAGTGCTAGAGCCAGGGGGACAGGCCCCTACGAGCAGTACTTC. Amino acids: CSARARGTGPYEQYF. The rearrangement links TRBV20-1 to TRBJ2-7; 8 bases line up with TRBD1. The CDR3 consists of 15 residues. Per germline, CDR1 DFQATT and CDR2 SNEGSKA (reference sequence). After removal of 1 base from V and 2 bases from J, the junction contained 7 bases not matched to a gene.

The chain uses TRBV20-1 and TRBJ2-7, with TRBD2 matching over 11 bases. This CDR3 region has 14 residues. CDR1 and CDR2 from the germline V gene are DFQATT and SNEGSKA (reference sequence). The trim removed 6 bases at V and 2 bases at J, leaving 6 bases unmatched. The CDR3 bases are TGCAGTGCCTTATCGACTAGCGGGACCTACGAGCAGTACTTC. Protein: CSALSTSGTYEQYF.

By share, this clonotype counts as medium-sized (0.01 to 0.1%). The chain links TRBV27 to TRBJ1-5; D not resolved. CDR1 is MNHEY and CDR2 is SMNVEV in the germline V gene (reference sequence). The V end lost 6 bases, the J end lost 4 bases, and 16 bases lay between the germline ends. The CDR3 runs to 15 residues. The CDR3 nucleotides read TGTGCCAGCAGGGTCTTGGTTCTCTCAAATCAGCCCCAGCATTTT. The encoded protein is CASRVLVLSNQPQHF.

This clonotype rates as medium-sized (0.01 to 0.1%). This sequence joins TRBV4-3 and TRBJ2-1; TRBD1 aligns across 10 bases. CDR3 length: 15 residues. Per germline, CDR1 LGHNA and CDR2 YSLEER. The J segment lost 6 bases and the V segment lost 1 base, leaving 3 bases of the junction unmatched. CDR3 protein: CASSQVTGGRNEQFF. As DNA, the CDR3 is TGCGCCAGCAGCCAAGTGACAGGGGGCCGCAATGAGCAGTTCTTC.

By share, this clonotype ranks as medium-sized. The DNA of the CDR3 is TGCAGCGCTTCAGGGGGCCAAGAGACCCAGTACTTC. This gives the protein CSASGGQETQYF. This chain connects TRBV29-1 to TRBJ2-5; 7 positions match TRBD1. Per the germline V gene, CDR1 is SQVTM and CDR2 is ANQGSEA. CDR3 size: 12 residues. Trimming removed 7 bases from V and 1 base from J; junction bases left unmatched: 3. Filled out from reference TRBV29-1 and TRBJ2-5, the complete variable domain reads SAVISQKPSRDICQRGTSLTIQCQVDSQVTMMFWYRQQPGQSLTLIATANQGSEATYESGFVIDKFPISRPNLTFSTLTVSNMSPEDSSIYLCSASGGQETQYFGPGTRLLVL.

This clonotype is large (0.1 to 1%) by share. The chain recombines TRBV27 with TRBJ2-2; D remains ambiguous. V lost 5 bases and J lost 5, with 12 bases in between. CDR1 is MNHEY and CDR2 is SMNVEV in the germline V gene (reference sequence). The CDR3 is 14 residues long. CDR3 in DNA: TGTGCCAGCAGTAAACTATCCGATACCGGGGAGCTGTTTTTT. Residues: CASSKLSDTGELFF.

The chain is built from TRBV5-1 and TRBJ2-7; D may be TRBD2 (5 bases). V shed 4 bases and J shed 1 base, with 21 bases lying between them. Per the germline V gene, CDR1 is SGHRS and CDR2 is YFSETQ. CDR3 length: 17 amino acids. This CDR3 reads CASSREAVNSASYEQYF. CDR3 nucleotide sequence: TGCGCCAGCAGCAGGGAAGCGGTGAACAGCGCATCCTACGAGCAGTACTTC.

In its sample, this clonotype is medium-sized (0.01 to 0.1%). The chain couples TRBV5-1 to TRBJ2-3; 9 bases are a match to TRBD1. Trimming took 4 bases from V and 6 from J; bases not matched to a gene: 9. The CDR3 covers 15 residues. CDR1 is SGHRS and CDR2 is YFSETQ in the germline V gene. CDR3 protein: CASSLTGQGTDTQYF. For the CDR3, the DNA is TGCGCCAGCAGCCTAACGGGACAGGGAACGGATACGCAGTATTTT.

This clonotype is medium-sized in the sample. The chain uses TRBV2 and TRBJ2-1; D is possibly TRBD2 (5 bases). Germline CDR1 and CDR2: SNHLY and FYNNEI. CDR3 length equals 16 residues. The V end lost 2 bases, the J end lost 0 bases, and 11 bases lay between the germline ends. The CDR3 spells CASSERGLHSYNEQFF. The CDR3, as DNA: TGTGCCAGCAGTGAACGTGGACTTCACTCCTACAATGAGCAGTTCTTC.

In its sample, this clonotype is medium-sized (0.01 to 0.1%). J is TRBJ2-7 and V is TRBV5-1; 7 bases match TRBD2. The trim removed 0 bases at V and 5 bases at J, leaving 5 bases unmatched. The CDR3 loop spans 14 amino acids. The germline V gene has CDR1 SGHRS and CDR2 YFSETQ. Here the CDR3 reads CASSLVSGDHEQYF. The CDR3 DNA reads as TGCGCCAGCAGCTTGGTGAGCGGGGACCACGAGCAGTACTTC.

By proportion, this clonotype is large. The chain recombines TRBV28 with TRBJ2-7, with D perhaps assigned TRBD1 or TRBD2 (5 bases each). The CDR3 spans 11 residues. V lost 5 bases, J lost 4 bases, and 6 bases lay in between. Germline V gene lookup returns CDR1 MDHEN and CDR2 SYDVKM. CDR3 coding DNA: TGTGCCAGCAGTGGGGGTTACGAGCAGTACTTC. It specifies CASSGGYEQYF.

This clonotype is termed medium-sized (0.01 to 0.1%). V and J are TRBV7-2 and TRBJ1-1; 8 bases agree with TRBD1. Germline V gene data show CDR1 as SGHTA and CDR2 as FQGNSA. The CDR3 consists of 14 residues. J gave up 7 bases and V 4 bases, and 8 bases lay outside the gene matches. CDR3 in DNA: TGTGCCAGCAGCTATACGGACAGGGATGGTGAAGCTTTCTTT. Its protein product is CASSYTDRDGEAFF.

This clonotype counts as medium-sized (0.01 to 0.1%). CDR3 region: CSARDNEQFF. In DNA, the CDR3 is TGCAGTGCTAGGGATAATGAGCAGTTCTTC. This sequence joins TRBV20-1 and TRBJ2-1; D gene ambiguous. Trimming shortened V by 3 bases and J by 7 bases, and 4 bases separated the two germline ends. CDR3 length equals 10 residues. Looked up from germline, CDR1 is DFQATT and CDR2 is SNEGSKA (reference sequence).